This is a list of T cell receptor beta chains from one sample in a study of shared clonotypes between healthy human individuals. Repertoires were generated with immunoSEQ multiplex PCR, while TCRdb's copy carries only in-frame clones and drops some. Among 2 million to 3 million clones listed, roughly 93% were seen once. Material for sequencing was naive CD4+ T cells from PBMCs. These receptors came from a young man in good health. Some clones in this sample may be carry-over from other donors' samples. The CDR3 runs from the conserved cysteine through the conserved F or W. The order of the fields is CDR3 DNA, CDR3 protein, clone size, J gene, V gene, D gene. A D gene is named only where the DNA matches it firmly. Where a row states a size, it is once, few, many or the class of an expanded clone; other rows omit it.

CDR3 DNA: TGTGCCAGCAGCCCGGACAGGGCGAATGGCTACACCTTC; CDR3 protein: CASSPDRANGYTF; clone size: .; J gene: TRBJ1-2; V gene: TRBV7-8; D gene: TRBD1
CDR3 DNA: TGTGCCAGCAGCTTGGGGCAAATGGCGGGAGGTCGGGGCGAGCAGTACTTC; CDR3 protein: CASSLGQMAGGRGEQYF; clone size: .; J gene: TRBJ2-7; V gene: TRBV5-4; D gene: TRBD2
CDR3 DNA: TGTGCCAGCAGCAATAGGGACGGGAGAAGCTCCTACGAGCAGTACTTC; CDR3 protein: CASSNRDGRSSYEQYF; clone size: .; J gene: TRBJ2-7; V gene: TRBV9; D gene: .
CDR3 DNA: TGTGCCAGCAGTCATGACAGGGGACCCTACGAGCAGTACTTC; CDR3 protein: CASSHDRGPYEQYF; clone size: .; J gene: TRBJ2-7; V gene: TRBV7-8; D gene: TRBD1
CDR3 DNA: TGTGCCAGCAAGGACAGACCTAATGAAAAACTGTTTTTT; CDR3 protein: CASKDRPNEKLFF; clone size: .; J gene: TRBJ1-4; V gene: TRBV19; D gene: .
CDR3 DNA: TGCAGCGTCCGGGACAGGGGGAGTATGGAGACCCAGTACTTC; CDR3 protein: CSVRDRGSMETQYF; clone size: .; J gene: TRBJ2-5; V gene: TRBV29-1; D gene: TRBD1
CDR3 DNA: TGTGCCAGCAGAACCCCCCTGGGGGGGGCGCCCTATGGCTACACCTTC; CDR3 protein: CASRTPLGGAPYGYTF; clone size: once; J gene: TRBJ1-2; V gene: TRBV28; D gene: .
CDR3 DNA: TGCGCCAGCAGCTTGGACGGGGCTCGGGGCTACACCTTC; CDR3 protein: CASSLDGARGYTF; clone size: .; J gene: TRBJ1-2; V gene: TRBV5-1; D gene: .
CDR3 DNA: TGTGCCTCATCAGGGATGGGGGCCAGCAATCAGCCCCAGCATTTT; CDR3 protein: CASSGMGASNQPQHF; clone size: .; J gene: TRBJ1-5; V gene: TRBV28; D gene: .
CDR3 DNA: TGCGCCAGCAGCCAAGCCGGGCCTTGGGTTGAAGCTTTCTTT; CDR3 protein: CASSQAGPWVEAFF; clone size: .; J gene: TRBJ1-1; V gene: TRBV4-1; D gene: .
CDR3 DNA: TGTGCCAGCAGCTCGCAGACTACCAAGGCTGAGCAGTTCTTC; CDR3 protein: CASSSQTTKAEQFF; clone size: .; J gene: TRBJ2-1; V gene: TRBV7-3; D gene: .
CDR3 DNA: TGTGCCAGCAGCCCGGGACAGGACGCAGATACGCAGTATTTT; CDR3 protein: CASSPGQDADTQYF; clone size: once; J gene: TRBJ2-3; V gene: TRBV11-3; D gene: TRBD1
CDR3 DNA: TGTGCCAGCAGCGCCCAGGGGGTATCCACAGATACGCAGTATTTT; CDR3 protein: CASSAQGVSTDTQYF; clone size: .; J gene: TRBJ2-3; V gene: TRBV7-2; D gene: TRBD1
CDR3 DNA: TGCGCCAGCAGCTTGAATGCGGGAGGCACAGATACGCAGTATTTT; CDR3 protein: CASSLNAGGTDTQYF; clone size: .; J gene: TRBJ2-3; V gene: TRBV5-1; D gene: TRBD2
CDR3 DNA: TGTGCCTGGAGGCAGCTCCTAGCGGGGCACACAGATACGCAGTATTTT; CDR3 protein: CAWRQLLAGHTDTQYF; clone size: .; J gene: TRBJ2-3; V gene: TRBV30; D gene: TRBD2
CDR3 DNA: TGTGCCAGCAGCGTAGCTCGGGGGAACTATGGCTACACCTTC; CDR3 protein: CASSVARGNYGYTF; clone size: .; J gene: TRBJ1-2; V gene: TRBV9; D gene: .
CDR3 DNA: TGTGCCAGCAGCTTAATTGGGACAGGGGGCACGAACACTGAAGCTTTCTTT; CDR3 protein: CASSLIGTGGTNTEAFF; clone size: .; J gene: TRBJ1-1; V gene: TRBV7-3; D gene: TRBD1
CDR3 DNA: TGCAGCGGCGGACAGGAAAACACTGAAGCTTTCTTT; CDR3 protein: CSGGQENTEAFF; clone size: .; J gene: TRBJ1-1; V gene: TRBV29-1; D gene: TRBD1
CDR3 DNA: TGTGCCAGCAGTTACTCCGTTAACTCTGGGGCCAACGTCCTGACTTTC; CDR3 protein: CASSYSVNSGANVLTF; clone size: .; J gene: TRBJ2-6; V gene: TRBV6-5; D gene: .
CDR3 DNA: TGTGCCTGGAGACCCATAGGGGCCGTGGGTGGCTACACCTTC; CDR3 protein: CAWRPIGAVGGYTF; clone size: .; J gene: TRBJ1-2; V gene: TRBV30; D gene: .
CDR3 DNA: TGTGCCAGCACCGTCGGGTGGGGTTACATGAACACTGAAGCTTTCTTT; CDR3 protein: CASTVGWGYMNTEAFF; clone size: .; J gene: TRBJ1-1; V gene: TRBV28; D gene: .
CDR3 DNA: TGTGCCAGCAGCTTAGTGTCCGGGAGGTCCTACGAGCAGTACTTC; CDR3 protein: CASSLVSGRSYEQYF; clone size: .; J gene: TRBJ2-7; V gene: TRBV7-2; D gene: TRBD2